This T cell receptor beta chain is from a study of CD8 T cells in Susac syndrome. Turning to the study itself: Clinically active disease was present in 5 or 6 of the sequenced Susac syndrome patients. Eight of these patients were in remission. Broader study findings: The relatively small number of individuals in the TCR sequencing and HLA analysis was acknowledged by the study.

Random hexamers were used to reverse transcribe an amount of about 0.45 to 1 ug RNA. Across 54 Vbeta and 13 Jbeta, immunoSEQ multiplex PCR amplified TCR beta CDR3. TCRdb re-analysed the immunoSEQ multiplex PCR reads in MiXCR, keeping a single row per CDR3 protein. The repertoire has roughly 250,000 distinct CDR3 sequences, almost 97% of them found once; the top ten carry about 0.094%. CDR3 length: 17 amino acids. The germline gives CDR1 MGHRA, CDR2 YSYEKL. The trim removed 1 base at V and 4 bases at J, leaving 9 bases unmatched. A note on this clonotype: Its antigen is not identified.

Sequencing of TCR beta covered CD8+ and CD4+ T cells obtained from blood. This TCR derives from a human donor with Susac syndrome. Sequencing was carried out using CD4+ T cells from PBMCs. The chain employs TRBV4-1 and TRBJ2-2; 7 bases map to TRBD1. The CDR3 spells CASSQGYDRDITGELFF. CDR3 coding DNA: TGCGCCAGCAGCCAAGGGTATGACAGGGACATCACCGGGGAGCTGTTTTTT.